The 17 T cell receptor beta chains below come from one sample, sequenced in a study of cytotoxic CD8 clonotypes in ibrutinib-treated CLL. Repertoires were generated with immunoSEQ multiplex PCR, while TCRdb's copy carries only in-frame clones and drops some. Among about 140,000 clones listed, roughly 80% were seen once. Sample: PBMCs, taken after 12 months of ibrutinib treatment. The receptors were sampled from a human donor with chronic lymphocytic leukemia.

This chain joins TRBV18 and TRBJ1-4; TRBD1 agrees at 10 bases. Germline lookup yields CDR1 KGHSH and CDR2 LQKENI. The V and J ends lost 3 bases and 11 bases, in that order; junction bases with no gene match: 9. The CDR3 length is 15 residues. The DNA for the CDR3 is TGTGCCAGCTCACCGCCGTCCCGGGACAGGGGTAAACTGTTTTTT. Its translation: CASSPPSRDRGKLFF.

The genes are TRBV5-1 and TRBJ2-3, with TRBD1 matching over 9 bases. This CDR3 is built from 16 residues. With V trimmed by 3 bases and J by 3 bases, 8 bases remained unmatched. Germline CDR1 SGHRS, CDR2 YFSETQ. The chain's CDR3 is CASSSGQGGGTDTQYF. DNA of the CDR3: TGCGCCAGCAGCTCGGGACAGGGAGGGGGAACAGATACGCAGTATTTT. Full variable domain (rest looked up from reference TRBV5-1 and TRBJ2-3): KAGVTQTPRYLIKTRGQQVTLSCSPISGHRSVSWYQQTPGQGLQFLFEYFSETQRNKGNFPGRFSGRQFSNSRSEMNVSTLELGDSALYLCASSSGQGGGTDTQYFGPGTRLTVL.

J is TRBJ2-5 and V is TRBV10-2; TRBD2 matches at 10 bases. The germline V gene has CDR1 WSHSY and CDR2 SAAADI. V lost 5 bases to trimming and J lost 8 bases; unmatched junction nucleotides: 8. This CDR3 has 14 amino acids. The CDR3 sequence is CASSSLAGAFTQYF. The CDR3 region has the DNA TGCGCCAGCAGTAGCCTAGCGGGGGCCTTTACCCAGTACTTC.

J is TRBJ1-6 and V is TRBV5-1; tentative D call: TRBD1 (6 bases). Per germline, CDR1 SGHRS and CDR2 YFSETQ. The ends were cut back, 2 bases at V and 8 bases at J, with 17 bases in the middle. The CDR3 has 16 residues. CDR3 nucleotides: TGCGCCAGCAGCTTAGTCCGTCGGGGGGCTGATTCACCCCTCCACTTT. Translating gives CASSLVRRGADSPLHF.

The chain combines TRBV27 with TRBJ2-2; D uncertain. V shed 3 bases and J shed 4 bases, with 12 bases lying between them. CDR3 length equals 15 residues. CDR1 is MNHEY and CDR2 is SMNVEV in the germline V gene (reference sequence). The CDR3 sequence is CASSFENPPTGELFF. CDR3 in DNA: TGTGCCAGCAGTTTCGAGAACCCCCCCACCGGGGAGCTGTTTTTT.

This chain uses TRBV12-5 with TRBJ1-1; D uncertain. Germline lookup yields CDR1 LGHNT and CDR2 FRNRAP. The CDR3 is 13 residues long. V was shortened by 1 base and J by 3 bases, with 6 bases between the two germline ends. The CDR3 here is CASGLGGYTEAFF. The DNA for the CDR3 is TGTGCTAGTGGTTTGGGGGGATACACTGAAGCTTTCTTT.

This chain links TRBV15 with TRBJ1-5; D not resolved. Germline lookup yields CDR1 LNHNV and CDR2 YYDKDF (reference sequence). This CDR3 comprises 17 residues. V dropped 2 bases and J dropped 0 bases, with 14 bases sitting between them. In DNA, the CDR3 is TGTGCCACCAGCAGACACCCCTGGGAGAATAGCAATCAGCCCCAGCATTTT. Its protein is CATSRHPWENSNQPQHF. Filled out from reference TRBV15 and TRBJ1-5, the complete variable domain reads DAMVIQNPRYQVTQFGKPVTLSCSQTLNHNVMYWYQQKSSQAPKLLFHYYDKDFNNEADTPDNFQSRRPNTSFCFLDIRSPGLGDTAMYLCATSRHPWENSNQPQHFGDGTRLSIL.

This clone has a handful of counts. This chain connects TRBV7-7 to TRBJ1-1; unclear D gene. The V end lost 2 bases, the J end lost 1 base, and 5 bases lay between the germline ends. CDR3 length: 13 residues. In germline, CDR1 is SSHAT, CDR2 FNYEAQ (reference sequence). In DNA form, the CDR3 reads TGTGCCAGCAGCTTATCGCAGAACACTGAAGCTTTCTTT. This sequence encodes CASSLSQNTEAFF. The whole variable domain, filled in from reference TRBV7-7 and TRBJ1-1, reads GAGVSQSPRYKVTKRGQDVTLRCDPISSHATLYWYQQALGQGPEFLTYFNYEAQPDKSGLPSDRFSAERPEGSISTLTIQRTEQRDSAMYRCASSLSQNTEAFFGQGTRLTVV.

There are a few counts of this clone. The CDR3, as DNA: TGCAGTGCAGAGGGGAGCACTGAAGCTTTCTTT. It codes for CSAEGSTEAFF. V is TRBV20-1 and J is TRBJ1-1; a possible D gene is TRBD1 (5 bases). V gave up 6 bases and J gave up 4 bases, with 9 bases separating them. The CDR3 is made up of 11 amino acids. Germline lookup yields CDR1 DFQATT and CDR2 SNEGSKA (reference sequence).

Here the CDR3 DNA reads TGTGCCAGCAGTTACTTTAGTCTCCGCAATGAGCAGTTCTTC. Translating gives CASSYFSLRNEQFF. The chain couples TRBV6-5 to TRBJ2-1; D is unresolved. Germline values: CDR1 MNHEY, CDR2 SVGAGI. Trimming took off 1 base at V and 6 bases at J, with 10 bases between the two ends. The CDR3 sequence is 14 residues long.

The chain joins TRBV29-1 to TRBJ2-3; 10 bases line up with TRBD2. The J segment lost 5 bases and the V segment lost 8 bases, leaving 10 bases of the junction unmatched. CDR3 length equals 14 residues. Germline V gives CDR1 SQVTM, CDR2 ANQGSEA. The CDR3 region is CSPGAGGREDTQYF. The CDR3 bases are TGCAGCCCGGGAGCGGGAGGGCGAGAAGATACGCAGTATTTT.

This clone was counted a single time. The chain recombines TRBV11-2 with TRBJ2-1, with 11 bases lining up with TRBD2. From germline, CDR1 is SGHAT and CDR2 FQNNGV. The CDR3 sequence is 17 residues long. The trim removed 0 bases at V and 9 bases at J, leaving 10 bases unmatched. The CDR3 protein is CASSLDGASGGWGEQFF. The CDR3 region has the DNA TGTGCCAGCAGCTTAGATGGCGCTAGCGGGGGGTGGGGTGAGCAGTTCTTC. Full variable domain (rest looked up from reference TRBV11-2 and TRBJ2-1): EAGVAQSPRYKIIEKRQSVAFWCNPISGHATLYWYQQILGQGPKLLIQFQNNGVVDDSQLPKDRFSAERLKGVDSTLKIQPAKLEDSAVYLCASSLDGASGGWGEQFFGPGTRLTVL.

The J gene is TRBJ1-1, the V gene TRBV4-2, with D perhaps TRBD1 (6 bases). From germline, CDR1 is LGHNA and CDR2 YNFKEQ. There are 13 residues in the CDR3. V lost 3 bases and J 9 bases, leaving 14 bases between the germline ends. CDR3 sequence (DNA): TGTGCCAGCAGCCAGGCGGGCGGACAGAAAGCTTTCTTT. Translated: CASSQAGGQKAFF.

This clone was seen only a few times. The CDR3 sequence is CASTPTEGVGEQYF. CDR3 coding DNA: TGTGCCAGCACACCGACGGAGGGGGTGGGCGAGCAGTACTTC. The J gene is TRBJ2-7, the V gene TRBV6-1; either TRBD1 or TRBD2 may supply D (6 bases each). The CDR3 contains 14 residues. V lost 7 bases to trimming and J lost 6 bases, with 19 bases between them. CDR1 MNHNS and CDR2 SASEGT come from the germline V gene.

Remarks on this clone: The identical CDR3 is also encoded by other nucleotide sequences in the sample. The genes are TRBV5-4 and TRBJ1-1, with 9 bases aligning to TRBD1. The ends lost 3 bases at V and 0 bases at J; junction bases unmatched: 0. Germline values: CDR1 SGHNT, CDR2 YYREEE (reference sequence). The CDR3 extends over 14 amino acids. CDR3 nucleotides: TGTGCCAGCAGCTGGGACAGGGTGAACACTGAAGCTTTCTTT. It specifies CASSWDRVNTEAFF.

The chain carries TRBV9 and TRBJ2-3; no definite D call. The CDR3 is 14 amino acids. The V end lost 0 bases, the J end lost 4 bases, and 9 bases lay between the germline ends. The germline gives CDR1 SGDLS, CDR2 YYNGEE. The CDR3 is CASSVGVDADTQYF. DNA of the CDR3: TGTGCCAGCAGCGTAGGGGTTGACGCAGATACGCAGTATTTT.

This clone was found a few times. The gene calls are TRBV6-1 and TRBJ1-6; D is unresolved. The V and J ends lost 3 bases and 7 bases respectively, with 4 bases between them. There are 12 residues in the CDR3. From germline, CDR1 is MNHNS and CDR2 SASEGT. The CDR3 DNA sequence: TGTGCCAGCAGTGAGAGAAATTCACCCCTCCACTTT. Its protein is CASSERNSPLHF.